The entry below gives a single T cell receptor beta chain sequence along with its context. There are a few counts of this clone. Its antigen has not been determined. No base quality information exists; no much larger clone differs at one position. Genomic DNA was extracted from sorted cells for sequencing of the TCRbeta CDR3 region. The immunoSEQ Assay was used to sequence the TCRbeta CDR3 regions. Imported from immuneACCESS, the table was reduced by TCRdb to in-frame sequences with V and J called. These copies leave out some clones; in studies compared against another copy, an unresolved V gene accounts for under half, and the cause of the remainder is not known. The sample table shows 70,000 to 95,000 clones, and more than 85% are seen once. Of the sample, roughly 1.1% falls within the top ten clones. The trial excluded patients who had a history of autoimmune disease or were on systemic immunosuppression. Peripheral blood for TCR sequencing was collected from all dose cohorts at baseline, on cycle 4 day 1, and on cycle 7 day 1. Samples came from an open-label, multicenter, first-in-human phase I dose-escalation trial of ivuxolimab. Adults with locally advanced or metastatic melanoma, renal cell, hepatocellular, or head and neck squamous cell carcinoma were enrolled in the trial. CD4+ and CD8+ T cells were sorted separately from peripheral blood before TCR sequencing.

This entry comes from a study of OX40 agonist ivuxolimab in advanced cancers. In the study overall: The costimulatory receptor OX40 (CD134) was targeted by ivuxolimab, a fully human IgG2 agonistic monoclonal antibody. Of the approximately 50 dose-escalation patients, hepatocellular carcinoma was present in around 20, melanoma in roughly 15, renal cell carcinoma in 9 and head and neck cancer in 9. Patients were allowed to have had prior anti-PD-1, anti-PD-L1 or anti-CTLA-4 therapy, and around 41% of the dose-escalation patients had previously received checkpoint inhibitors. The paper reports the monotherapy dose-escalation portion (N = 52 patients) of the phase I ivuxolimab trial. Partial responses occurred in three dose-escalation patients, of whom one had hepatocellular carcinoma and two had cutaneous melanoma. Intravenous ivuxolimab was administered to patients every 2 weeks at six dose levels: 0.01, 0.1, 0.3, 1.5, 3 and 10 mg/kg. The purpose of peripheral TCRbeta sequencing was to test whether ivuxolimab changed TCR sequence diversity and led to clonal T-cell expansion. The dose-escalation cohort was 80% to 90% male with a mean age of about 58 years, ranging from roughly 20 to 80.

The V and J ends are trimmed by 3 bases and 5 bases, leaving 14 bases between them. From a lookup of the germline V gene (reference sequence), CDR1 and CDR2 are MNHEY and SMNVEV. Reading from cysteine to phenylalanine, the CDR3 counts 15 amino acids. The sequence is cut down to CDR3 DNA, 45 bases in frame from base 1. Summary of the overall study and its limitations: Partial responders in the 0.1-3.0 mg/kg groups had among the lowest normalized peripheral clonal expansion, especially among CD8+ T cells. At doses from 0.1 to 3.0 mg/kg, clonal expansion was seen in both CD4+ and CD8+ blood T cells between baseline and week 6. The antigen specificity of the clonally expanded peripheral T cells was not determined. After ivuxolimab, CD8+ T cells had more expanded clones than CD4+ T cells on average. Low levels of normalized T-cell clonal expansion were also shown by some nonresponding patients.

The sequence was obtained from an adult with an advanced solid tumor such as melanoma, head and neck, liver or kidney cancer. This sequence uses TRBV27 and TRBJ1-5; the D segment could be TRBD1, given 6 matching bases. The sample here was CD4+ or CD8+ T cells sorted from blood, taken in a trial of the OX40 agonist ivuxolimab. The DNA reads as follows: TGTGCCAGCAGTTTCGGCAGGGGTCCCCATCAGCCCCAGCATTTT. It translates as CASSFGRGPHQPQHF.